Sequencing of this TCR beta chain was carried out in a study of CD8+ T cells in alopecia areata. Findings of the study overall: Patients shared TCRs less clearly than mice did, possibly for HLA-related reasons. Clonality in lesional scalp, especially alopecia totalis/universalis, exceeded that of normal scalp.

Looked up from germline, CDR1 is NSHNY and CDR2 is SYGAGN. V was shortened by 0 bases and J by 1 base, with 5 bases between the two germline ends. CDR3 length equals 14 residues. Markers including CD4, CD8alpha, NKG2D and NKG2ACE guided sorting of pooled cutaneous lymph node cells. This clone occurred a few times. Its target is unknown. Gene labels here are mouse ones. The observed sequence ends 4 residues before the CDR3 terminus, with the missing tail filled in from the germline J gene. Different DNA sequences within this sample yield the same CDR3. Extracted RNA was reverse transcribed, and the resulting cDNA served as sequencing template. Sequencing used immunoSEQ multiplex PCR; TCRdb keeps in-frame clones, though not all of them. The sample offers over 250,000 clones and no singletons, the top ten holding approximately 1.2%.

This receptor was taken from a C3H/HeJ mouse with alopecia areata. The strain's MHC haplotype is H2-k. J is TRBJ2-1 and V is TRBV13-1, with D unresolved. The material sequenced was CD4+ T cells sorted from a lymph node. The part of the CDR3 DNA that was read is TGTGCCAGCAGTGATGTCCAAAACTATGCT. Translating gives CASSDVQNYA. The whole CDR3 protein reads CASSDVQNYAEQFF.